The source of this T cell receptor (beta chain) is a study of T cell repertoires in cytomegalovirus infection. General study points: The ex vivo response was dominated by HLA-C-restricted CMV-specific TCR beta clonotypes.

Notes on this clonotype: Its matching antigen is unknown.

The CDR3 has 14 amino acids. Germline CDR1 and CDR2: MNHEY and SMNVEV (reference sequence). V lost 6 bases to trimming and J lost 7 bases, with 13 bases between them. Via MiXCR, TCRdb re-called the reads, giving one row per CDR3 protein. In the table there are 700,000 to 900,000 distinct CDR3 sequences, roughly 28% of which are singletons. The chain couples TRBV27 to TRBJ1-6; TRBD1 might be the D (6 bases). The clonotype comes from a human donor in good health (CMV status not recorded). Some clones in this sample may be carry-over from other donors' samples. The material sequenced was cultured CD8+ T cells from PBMCs, taken from culture after CMV antigen stimulation. The CDR3 region is CASSPGVENSPLHF. CDR3 coding DNA: TGTGCCAGCAGCCCAGGGGTGGAAAATTCACCCCTCCACTTT.